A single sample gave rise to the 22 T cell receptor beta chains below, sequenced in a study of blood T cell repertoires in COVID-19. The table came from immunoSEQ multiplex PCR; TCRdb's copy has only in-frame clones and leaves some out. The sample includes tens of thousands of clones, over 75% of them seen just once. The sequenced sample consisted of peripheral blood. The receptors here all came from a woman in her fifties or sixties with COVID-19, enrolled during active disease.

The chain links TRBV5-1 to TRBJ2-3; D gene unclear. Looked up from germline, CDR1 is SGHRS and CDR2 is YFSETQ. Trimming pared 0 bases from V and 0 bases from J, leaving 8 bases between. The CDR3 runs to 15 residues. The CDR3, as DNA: TGCGCCAGCAGCTTGGTTCTAAAGAGCACAGATACGCAGTATTTT. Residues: CASSLVLKSTDTQYF.

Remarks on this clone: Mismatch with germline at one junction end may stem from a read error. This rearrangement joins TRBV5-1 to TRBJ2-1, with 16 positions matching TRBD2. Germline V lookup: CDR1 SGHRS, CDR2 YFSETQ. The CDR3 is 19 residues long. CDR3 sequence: CASSFKGLAGGPSDNEQFF. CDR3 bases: TGCGCCAGCAGCTTCAAGGGACTAGCGGGAGGGCCCTCCGACAATGAGCAGTTCTTC. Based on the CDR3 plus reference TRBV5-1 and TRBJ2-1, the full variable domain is KAGVTQTPRYLIKTRGQQVTLSCSPISGHRSVSWYQQTPGQGLQFLFEYFSETQRNKGNFPGRFSGRQFSNSRSEMNVSTLELGDSALYLCASSFKGLAGGPSDNEQFFGPGTRLTVL.

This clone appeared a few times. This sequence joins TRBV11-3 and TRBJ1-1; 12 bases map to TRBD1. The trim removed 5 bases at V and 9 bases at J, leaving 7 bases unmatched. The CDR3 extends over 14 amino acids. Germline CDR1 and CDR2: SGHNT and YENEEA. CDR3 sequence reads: CASSGGTGGQKAFF. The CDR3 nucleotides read TGTGCCAGCAGCGGGGGGACAGGGGGCCAGAAAGCTTTCTTT.

CDR3 in amino acids: CASSPGLAVNTDTQYF. DNA of the CDR3: TGTGCCAGCAGCCCGGGACTAGCAGTCAACACAGATACGCAGTATTTT. This chain joins TRBV11-3 and TRBJ2-3; 9 nucleotides line up with TRBD2. The CDR3 is 16 amino acids. The ends lost 5 bases at V and 2 bases at J; junction bases unmatched: 8. Germline lookup yields CDR1 SGHNT and CDR2 YENEEA.

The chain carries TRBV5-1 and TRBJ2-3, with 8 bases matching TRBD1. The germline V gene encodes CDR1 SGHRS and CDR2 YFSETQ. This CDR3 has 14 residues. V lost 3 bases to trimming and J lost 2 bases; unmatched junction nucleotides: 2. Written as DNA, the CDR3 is TGCGCCAGCAGCTGGGACAGGTCCACAGATACGCAGTATTTT. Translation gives CASSWDRSTDTQYF.

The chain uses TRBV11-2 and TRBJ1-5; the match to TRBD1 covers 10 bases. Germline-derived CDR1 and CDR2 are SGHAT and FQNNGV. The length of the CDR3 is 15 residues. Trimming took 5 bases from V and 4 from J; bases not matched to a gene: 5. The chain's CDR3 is CASSDRDRGNQPQHF. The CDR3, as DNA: TGTGCCAGCAGCGACCGGGACAGGGGAAATCAGCCCCAGCATTTT.

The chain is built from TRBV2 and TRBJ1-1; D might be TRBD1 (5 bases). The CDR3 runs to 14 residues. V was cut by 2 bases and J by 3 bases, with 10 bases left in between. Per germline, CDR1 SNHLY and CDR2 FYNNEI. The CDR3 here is CASSEQGRYTEAFF. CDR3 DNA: TGTGCCAGCAGTGAACAGGGCCGTTACACTGAAGCTTTCTTT.

The CDR3 nucleotides are TGTGCCAGCAGCGCCCGACTAGCGGGAGTAGGCGGGGAGCTGTTTTTT. Encoded protein: CASSARLAGVGGELFF. The rearrangement uses TRBV9 and TRBJ2-2; 12 bases map to TRBD2. The length of the CDR3 is 16 residues. Trimming took 3 bases from V and 7 from J; bases not matched to a gene: 7. Looked up from germline, CDR1 is SGDLS and CDR2 is YYNGEE.

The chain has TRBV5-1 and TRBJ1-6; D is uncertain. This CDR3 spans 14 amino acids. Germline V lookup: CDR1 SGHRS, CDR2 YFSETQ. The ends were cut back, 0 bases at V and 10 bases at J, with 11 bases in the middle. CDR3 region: CASSLEAGESPLHF. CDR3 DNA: TGCGCCAGCAGCTTGGAAGCAGGCGAATCACCCCTCCACTTT.

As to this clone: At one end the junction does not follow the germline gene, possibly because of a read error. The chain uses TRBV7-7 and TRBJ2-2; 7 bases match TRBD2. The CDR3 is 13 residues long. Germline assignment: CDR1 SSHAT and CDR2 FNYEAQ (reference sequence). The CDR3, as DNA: TGTGCTAGCAGAGCGGGGCTAACCGGGGAGCTGTTTTTT. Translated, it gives CASRAGLTGELFF.

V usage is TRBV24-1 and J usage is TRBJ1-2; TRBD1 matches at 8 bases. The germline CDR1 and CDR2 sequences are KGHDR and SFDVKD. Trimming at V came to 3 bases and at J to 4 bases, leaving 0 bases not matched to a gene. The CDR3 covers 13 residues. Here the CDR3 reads CATSDGQGYGYTF. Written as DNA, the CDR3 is TGTGCCACCAGTGATGGACAGGGCTATGGCTACACCTTC.

The CDR3 loop is CASSPSRGDGGYTF. The CDR3 DNA is TGTGCCAGCAGTCCGTCCCGGGGGGATGGGGGCTACACCTTC. The J gene is TRBJ1-2, the V gene TRBV27; possible D gene TRBD1, 5 bases. Germline lookup yields CDR1 MNHEY and CDR2 SMNVEV (reference sequence). Trimming took off 5 bases at V and 8 bases at J, with 18 bases between the two ends. The CDR3 covers 14 residues.

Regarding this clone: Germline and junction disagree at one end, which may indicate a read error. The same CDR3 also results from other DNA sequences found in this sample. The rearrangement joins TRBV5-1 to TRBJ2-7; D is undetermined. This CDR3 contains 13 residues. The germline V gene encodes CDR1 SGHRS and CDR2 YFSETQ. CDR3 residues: CASRARDSYEQYF. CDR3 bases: TGCGCCAGCCGCGCCCGAGATTCCTACGAGCAATACTTC.

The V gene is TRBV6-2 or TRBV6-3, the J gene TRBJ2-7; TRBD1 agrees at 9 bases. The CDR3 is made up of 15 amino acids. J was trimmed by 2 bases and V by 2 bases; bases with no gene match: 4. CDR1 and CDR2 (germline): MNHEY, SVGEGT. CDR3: CASSYSWTGAYEQYF. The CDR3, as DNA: TGTGCCAGCAGTTACAGTTGGACAGGGGCCTACGAGCAGTACTTC.

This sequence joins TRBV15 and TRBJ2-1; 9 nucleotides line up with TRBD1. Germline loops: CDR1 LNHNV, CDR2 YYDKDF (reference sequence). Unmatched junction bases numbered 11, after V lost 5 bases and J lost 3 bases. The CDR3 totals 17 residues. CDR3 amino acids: CATSQPPGQGYYNEQFF. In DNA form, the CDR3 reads TGTGCCACCAGCCAACCCCCAGGACAGGGGTACTACAATGAGCAGTTCTTC.

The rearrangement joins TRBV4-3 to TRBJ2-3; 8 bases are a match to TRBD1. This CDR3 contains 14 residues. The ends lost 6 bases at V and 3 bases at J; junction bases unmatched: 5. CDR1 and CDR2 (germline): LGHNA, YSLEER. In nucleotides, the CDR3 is TGCGCCAGCAGGTCAGGGGGCTGGACAGATACGCAGTATTTT. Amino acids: CASRSGGWTDTQYF.

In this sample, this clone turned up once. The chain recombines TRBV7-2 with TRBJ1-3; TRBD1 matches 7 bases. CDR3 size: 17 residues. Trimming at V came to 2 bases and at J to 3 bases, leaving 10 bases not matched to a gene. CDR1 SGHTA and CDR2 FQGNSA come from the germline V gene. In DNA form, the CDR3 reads TGTGCCAGCAGCTTATCTCGCGGCCAGGGGGGTGGAAACACCATATATTTT. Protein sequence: CASSLSRGQGGGNTIYF.

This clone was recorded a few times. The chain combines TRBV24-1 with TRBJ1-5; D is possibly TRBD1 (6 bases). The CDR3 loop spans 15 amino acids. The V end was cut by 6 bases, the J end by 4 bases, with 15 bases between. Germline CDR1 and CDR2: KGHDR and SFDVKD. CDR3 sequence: CATSRGTPENQPQHF. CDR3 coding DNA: TGTGCCACCAGTCGTGGGACACCGGAAAATCAGCCCCAGCATTTT.

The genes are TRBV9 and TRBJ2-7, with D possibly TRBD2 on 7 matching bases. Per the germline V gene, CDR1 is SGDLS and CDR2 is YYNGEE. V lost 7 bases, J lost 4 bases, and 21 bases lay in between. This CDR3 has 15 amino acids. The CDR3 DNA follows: TGTGCCAGCGGAGGATACACAGGGAGGGGGTACGAGCAGTACTTC. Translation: CASGGYTGRGYEQYF.

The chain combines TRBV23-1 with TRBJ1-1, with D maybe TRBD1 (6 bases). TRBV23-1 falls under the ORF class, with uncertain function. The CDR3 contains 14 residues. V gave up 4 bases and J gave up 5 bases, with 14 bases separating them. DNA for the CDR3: TGCGCCAGCAGTCTCGTACAGGGCCGGACTGAAGCTTTCTTT. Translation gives CASSLVQGRTEAFF.

This chain's CDR3 is CASSLAGGNYGYTF. DNA of the CDR3: TGTGCCAGCAGCTTAGCAGGAGGGAACTATGGCTACACCTTC. The chain employs TRBV7-2 and TRBJ1-2; D ambiguous. CDR1 and CDR2 from the germline V gene are SGHTA and FQGNSA. The V gene lost 0 bases and the J gene lost 2 bases, with 7 bases spanning the gap. The CDR3 has 14 residues.

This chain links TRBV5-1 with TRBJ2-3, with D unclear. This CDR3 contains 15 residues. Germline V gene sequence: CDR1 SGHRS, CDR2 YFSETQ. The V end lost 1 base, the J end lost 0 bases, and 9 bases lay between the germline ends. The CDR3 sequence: CASSLSSGSTDTQYF. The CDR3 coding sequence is TGCGCCAGCAGCTTGTCTTCAGGTAGCACAGATACGCAGTATTTT.